Shown below are 25 T cell receptor beta chains from a single sample sequenced in a study of OX40 agonist ivuxolimab in advanced cancers. Measured with immunoSEQ multiplex PCR; TCRdb has only the in-frame clones, and not every one. Among 70,000 or so clones listed, about 85% were seen once. The specimen was CD4+ or CD8+ T cells sorted from blood, collected in a trial of the OX40 agonist ivuxolimab. The receptors come from an adult with an advanced solid tumor such as melanoma, head and neck, liver or kidney cancer.

For the CDR3, the DNA is TGCGCCAGCAGCTTGGCCGCGCGGGGAACGGGGGAGACCCAGTACTTC. The encoded protein is CASSLAARGTGETQYF. The chain recombines TRBV5-1 with TRBJ2-5; a possible D gene is TRBD2 (6 bases). V lost 0 bases to trimming and J lost 5 bases, with 17 bases between them. CDR1 and CDR2 (germline): SGHRS, YFSETQ. This CDR3 contains 16 residues.

This rearrangement joins TRBV5-5 to TRBJ2-6; TRBD1 matches at 9 bases. This CDR3 is built from 17 residues. Germline lookup yields CDR1 SGHKS and CDR2 YYEKEE (reference sequence). V lost 7 bases, J lost 1 base, and 9 bases stayed unmatched. CDR3 sequence reads: CASYLTGGISGANVLTF. CDR3 DNA sequence: TGTGCCAGCTACCTGACAGGGGGGATATCTGGGGCCAACGTCCTGACTTTC.

The chain carries TRBV28 and TRBJ1-2; D unresolved. This CDR3 has 13 amino acids. Trimming cost V 6 bases and J 5 bases, with 13 bases left between them. Germline CDR1 is MDHEN and CDR2 is SYDVKM. CDR3 sequence (DNA): TGTGCCAGCAGCCGTGGGGTTACTTATGGCTACACCTTC. As protein: CASSRGVTYGYTF.

V is TRBV28 and J is TRBJ1-5; 9 positions match TRBD1. With V trimmed by 6 bases and J by 11 bases, 17 bases remained unmatched. This CDR3 region has 16 residues. Germline CDR1 MDHEN, CDR2 SYDVKM. This CDR3 reads CASSPSGTGRPVAQHF. DNA of the CDR3: TGTGCCAGCAGCCCGTCCGGGACAGGGCGCCCGGTGGCCCAGCATTTT. Complete variable domain (other parts from reference TRBV28 and TRBJ1-5): DVKVTQSSRYLVKRTGEKVFLECVQDMDHENMFWYRQDPGLGLRLIYFSYDVKMKEKGDIPEGYSVSREKKERFSLILESASTNQTSMYLCASSPSGTGRPVAQHFGDGTRLSIL.

This chain uses TRBV5-3 with TRBJ1-1, with D possibly being TRBD1 (5 bases). TRBV5-3 falls under the ORF class, with uncertain function. The V end lost 0 bases, the J end lost 0 bases, and 12 bases lay between the germline ends. The length of the CDR3 is 16 residues. The CDR3 sequence is CARSLVAGRVNTEAFF. The CDR3 DNA follows: TGTGCCAGAAGCTTGGTCGCGGGACGGGTGAACACTGAAGCTTTCTTT.

This clone has a single count. V and J are TRBV28 and TRBJ2-7; D may be TRBD2 (5 bases). The length of the CDR3 is 12 residues. The V end lost 8 bases, the J end lost 3 bases, and 11 bases lay between the germline ends. Germline assignment: CDR1 MDHEN and CDR2 SYDVKM. The CDR3 DNA follows: TGTGCCAGCGGAGGAGGAGTCTACGAGCAGTACTTC. Translated: CASGGGVYEQYF. Complete variable domain (other parts from reference TRBV28 and TRBJ2-7): DVKVTQSSRYLVKRTGEKVFLECVQDMDHENMFWYRQDPGLGLRLIYFSYDVKMKEKGDIPEGYSVSREKKERFSLILESASTNQTSMYLCASGGGVYEQYFGPGTRLTVT.

V gene TRBV7-2 combines with J gene TRBJ1-1; possibly TRBD1 for D (5 bases). V was clipped by 6 bases and J by 4 bases, with 18 bases between them. CDR1 SGHTA and CDR2 FQGNSA come from the germline V gene. There are 15 residues in the CDR3. Here the CDR3 reads CASSLTALGSTEAFF. CDR3 sequence (DNA): TGTGCCAGCAGTTTGACAGCCTTAGGGAGCACTGAAGCTTTCTTT. Full variable domain (remainder filled in from reference TRBV7-2 and TRBJ1-1): GAGVSQSPSNKVTEKGKDVELRCDPISGHTALYWYRQSLGQGLEFLIYFQGNSAPDKSGLPSDRFSAERTGGSVSTLTIQRTQQEDSAVYLCASSLTALGSTEAFFGQGTRLTVV.

V gene TRBV29-1 combines with J gene TRBJ2-7; unclear D gene. The CDR3 runs 10 residues. The V end was cut by 4 bases, the J end by 6 bases, with 7 bases between. Germline V gene sequence: CDR1 SQVTM, CDR2 ANQGSEA. This chain's CDR3 is CSVGGSEQYF. The CDR3 bases are TGCAGCGTTGGTGGGTCCGAGCAGTACTTC.

The chain recombines TRBV19 with TRBJ1-1, with TRBD1 matching 7 bases. The CDR3 has 13 residues. From germline, CDR1 is LNHDA and CDR2 SQIVND (reference sequence). V was clipped by 9 bases and J by 5 bases; unmatched bases: 9. CDR3 DNA sequence: TGTGCCAGCGCTAGGGGGCTGGGGACTGAAGCTTTCTTT. Its protein is CASARGLGTEAFF.

The chain is built from TRBV6-5 and TRBJ2-7; D assignment may be TRBD1 or TRBD2 (5 bases each). V lost 7 bases and J lost 6, with 19 bases in between. This CDR3 is 14 amino acids long. CDR1 and CDR2 from the germline V gene are MNHEY and SVGAGI. DNA for the CDR3: TGTGCCAGCACCGACCGGGGCTTTAGGGGCGAGCAGTACTTC. Its translation: CASTDRGFRGEQYF.

The chain uses TRBV18 and TRBJ1-3; D uncertain. Trimming took off 3 bases at V and 0 bases at J, with 9 bases between the two ends. Germline V CDR1 and CDR2: KGHSH, LQKENI. The CDR3 is 15 residues long. The CDR3 bases are TGTGCCAGCTCACCCGGATCCATCTCTGGAAACACCATATATTTT. It specifies CASSPGSISGNTIYF.

The chain uses TRBV18 and TRBJ1-2, with 9 bases aligning to TRBD1. Germline V lookup: CDR1 KGHSH, CDR2 LQKENI. This CDR3 contains 15 residues. V was clipped by 2 bases and J by 6 bases; unmatched bases: 7. This CDR3 is CASSPSVGQGHGYTF. DNA of the CDR3: TGTGCCAGCTCACCAAGCGTGGGACAGGGACATGGCTACACCTTC.

The DNA of the CDR3 is TGTGCCAGCAGCCAAACAGCGAGCTCCTACAATGAGCAGTTCTTC. This encodes CASSQTASSYNEQFF. The V gene is TRBV11-3, the J gene TRBJ2-1; D remains unclear. Trimming removed 5 bases from V and 0 bases from J, with 11 bases in between. There are 15 residues in the CDR3. Germline CDR1 and CDR2: SGHNT and YENEEA.

The chain has TRBV4-3 and TRBJ1-1; tentatively, D is TRBD1 (5 bases). Deletions cut 5 bases from V and 4 bases from J, with 14 bases between. Germline CDR1 and CDR2: LGHNA and YSLEER. The CDR3 is made up of 14 amino acids. The CDR3 coding sequence is TGCGCCAGCAGCAAGCAGGGCTCTGCCACTGAAGCTTTCTTT. This sequence encodes CASSKQGSATEAFF.

This clone has just a few counts. The chain recombines TRBV7-9 with TRBJ2-2; D possibly corresponds to TRBD2 (5 bases). The CDR3 loop spans 15 amino acids. Trimming shortened V by 1 base and J by 5 bases, and 11 bases separated the two germline ends. CDR1 is SEHNR, CDR2 FQNEAQ, per germline (reference sequence). CDR3 in amino acids: CASSLGDYSTGELFF. The DNA of the CDR3 is TGTGCCAGCAGCTTAGGCGACTACTCAACCGGGGAGCTGTTTTTT. The whole variable domain, filled in from reference TRBV7-9 and TRBJ2-2, reads DTGVSQNPRHKITKRGQNVTFRCDPISEHNRLYWYRQTLGQGPEFLTYFQNEAQLEKSRLLSDRFSAERPKGSFSTLEIQRTEQGDSAMYLCASSLGDYSTGELFFGEGSRLTVL.

A single count supports this clone. V and J are TRBV7-9 and TRBJ2-7; D perhaps matches TRBD2 (6 bases). The germline CDR1 and CDR2 sequences are SEHNR and FQNEAQ (reference sequence). V lost 10 bases and J 2 bases, leaving 12 bases between the germline ends. The length of the CDR3 is 12 residues. The CDR3 bases are TGTGCCACCGGGACTCCAACCTACGAGCAGTACTTC. Protein sequence: CATGTPTYEQYF.

DNA of the CDR3: TGTGCCAGCAGTGAAAACAGCCGATACACTGAAGCTTTCTTT. Residues: CASSENSRYTEAFF. V is TRBV6-1 and J is TRBJ1-1; no clear D. CDR1 and CDR2 (germline): MNHNS, SASEGT. The germline V and J ends were trimmed by 2 bases and 3 bases, with 10 bases remaining between them. The CDR3 totals 14 residues.

This chain uses TRBV7-8 with TRBJ1-1; D may be TRBD1 (5 bases). The CDR3 has 15 amino acids. Germline V gene data show CDR1 as SGHVS and CDR2 as FQNEAQ. Between the trimmed V and J ends, which lost 2 bases and 2 bases, there was a span of 12 bases. In nucleotides, the CDR3 is TGTGCCAGCAGCTTAATTGGGGGAGGCAACACTGAAGCTTTCTTT. Protein product: CASSLIGGGNTEAFF.

This sequence joins TRBV7-2 and TRBJ2-2, with TRBD2 as a possible D gene (6 bases). V shed 5 bases and J shed 13 bases, with 17 bases lying between them. The CDR3 has 13 amino acids. The germline V gene has CDR1 SGHTA and CDR2 FQGNSA. Here the CDR3 reads CASSHGRGLGLFF. The CDR3 coding sequence is TGTGCCAGCAGCCACGGTCGGGGGTTGGGGCTGTTTTTT.

The J gene is TRBJ1-5, the V gene TRBV19; D perhaps matches TRBD1 (5 bases). Trimming left V 7 bases short and J 0 bases short, with 10 bases between. The CDR3 loop spans 14 amino acids. The germline V gene encodes CDR1 LNHDA and CDR2 SQIVND (reference sequence). The CDR3 protein is CASNDRDSNQPQHF. In nucleotides, the CDR3 is TGTGCCAGTAACGACAGAGATAGCAATCAGCCCCAGCATTTT.

The V and J genes are TRBV4-3 and TRBJ2-3, with D perhaps matching TRBD2 (6 bases). Germline loops: CDR1 LGHNA, CDR2 YSLEER. The CDR3 runs to 16 residues. V lost 0 bases and J lost 2, with 12 bases in between. DNA for the CDR3: TGCGCCAGCAGCCAAGATACGGGGACTGCCACAGATACGCAGTATTTT. It encodes CASSQDTGTATDTQYF.

Written as DNA, the CDR3 is TGTGCCTGGACCCCGGGGCTCACAGATACGCAGTATTTT. Protein: CAWTPGLTDTQYF. The chain links TRBV30 to TRBJ2-3; D tentatively reads TRBD1 or TRBD2 (5 bases each). The CDR3 is 13 residues long. V lost 4 bases to trimming and J lost 2 bases, with 10 bases between them. Germline-derived CDR1 and CDR2 are GTSNPN and SVGIG (reference sequence).

The chain recombines TRBV6-4 with TRBJ1-3; tentatively, D is TRBD1 (5 bases). CDR3 length equals 14 residues. Germline CDR1 is MRHNA and CDR2 is SNTAGT. The V gene lost 7 bases and the J gene lost 0 bases, with 10 bases spanning the gap. CDR3 sequence: CASNRRRSGNTIYF. In nucleotides, the CDR3 is TGTGCCAGCAACAGGCGGCGCTCTGGAAACACCATATATTTT.

This clone was counted a few times. V gene TRBV30 combines with J gene TRBJ1-2, with D perhaps TRBD1 (6 bases). The V gene lost 3 bases and the J gene lost 5 bases, with 10 bases spanning the gap. This CDR3 contains 12 residues. CDR1 and CDR2 (germline): GTSNPN, SVGIG (reference sequence). The CDR3 sequence: CAWSQGRYGYTF. The CDR3 nucleotides read TGTGCCTGGAGCCAGGGGCGGTATGGCTACACCTTC.

The V call is TRBV6-5, the J call TRBJ1-2; D gene unclear. The CDR3 extends over 16 amino acids. Germline V gene data show CDR1 as MNHEY and CDR2 as SVGAGI. Trimming left V 4 bases short and J 6 bases short, with 21 bases between. CDR3 loop: CASSSIGPVMSNGYTF. The DNA for the CDR3 is TGTGCCAGCAGTTCCATCGGACCGGTTATGTCTAATGGCTACACCTTC.